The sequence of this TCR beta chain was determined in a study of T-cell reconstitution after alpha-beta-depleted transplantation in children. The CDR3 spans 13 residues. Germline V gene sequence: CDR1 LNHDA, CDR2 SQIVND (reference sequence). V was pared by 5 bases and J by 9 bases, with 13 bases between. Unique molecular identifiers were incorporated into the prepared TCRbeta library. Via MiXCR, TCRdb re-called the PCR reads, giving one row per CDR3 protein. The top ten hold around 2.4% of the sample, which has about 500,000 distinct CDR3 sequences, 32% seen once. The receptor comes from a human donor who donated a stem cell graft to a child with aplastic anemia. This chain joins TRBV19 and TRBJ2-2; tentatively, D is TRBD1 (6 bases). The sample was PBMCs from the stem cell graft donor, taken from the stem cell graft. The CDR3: CASSYRDLRELFF. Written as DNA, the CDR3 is TGTGCCAGTAGTTACAGGGATCTCCGGGAGCTGTTTTTT.